This T cell receptor beta chain was identified in a study of blood T cell repertoires in COVID-19. On the study more broadly: Sources were T cells, B-cell-depleted T cells, or PBMCs; the material itself was cDNA or gDNA.

Only in-frame clones appear in the TCRdb table, and some are missing; sequencing was by immunoSEQ multiplex PCR. The sample consists of fewer than 200,000 clones, 70% to 90% of them appearing once. Germline V gene lookup returns CDR1 SEHNR and CDR2 FQNEAQ (reference sequence). Between the trimmed V and J ends, which lost 6 bases and 1 base, there was a span of 7 bases. The CDR3 has 13 amino acids. Sequences were obtained from peripheral blood. The chain carries TRBV7-9 and TRBJ1-5; D gene uncertain. This sequence originates from a man aged 50-60 years who had recovered from COVID-19. In DNA, the CDR3 is TGTGCCAGCAGAGAGAGCAGCAATCAGCCCCAGCATTTT. Amino acid sequence: CASRESSNQPQHF.